The entry below gives a single T cell receptor (beta chain) sequence along with its context. No antigen is known for it. This record belongs to a study of identical twins. Study results and limitations: Recombination models fit unrelated individuals' TCR alpha sharing but underestimated twins'.

CDR1 and CDR2 (germline): DFQATT, SNEGSKA (reference sequence). The CDR3 spans 13 residues. Trimming removed 5 bases at V and 6 bases at J, with 14 bases between. Each CDR3 protein is one row after TCRdb ran MiXCR on the 5' RACE reads. This table has just over 450,000 distinct CDR3 sequences, about 14% appearing once. Another study also made use of these data, one on yellow fever vaccine responses in identical twins.

Sample: CD4+ T cells sorted from blood. This TCR was sampled from a woman between 18 and 29 years old in good health. V is TRBV20-1 and J is TRBJ2-1; no clear D gene. The CDR3 loop reads CSAPSDRPNEQFF. CDR3 nucleotide sequence: TGCAGTGCTCCCTCCGACCGCCCCAATGAGCAGTTCTTC.